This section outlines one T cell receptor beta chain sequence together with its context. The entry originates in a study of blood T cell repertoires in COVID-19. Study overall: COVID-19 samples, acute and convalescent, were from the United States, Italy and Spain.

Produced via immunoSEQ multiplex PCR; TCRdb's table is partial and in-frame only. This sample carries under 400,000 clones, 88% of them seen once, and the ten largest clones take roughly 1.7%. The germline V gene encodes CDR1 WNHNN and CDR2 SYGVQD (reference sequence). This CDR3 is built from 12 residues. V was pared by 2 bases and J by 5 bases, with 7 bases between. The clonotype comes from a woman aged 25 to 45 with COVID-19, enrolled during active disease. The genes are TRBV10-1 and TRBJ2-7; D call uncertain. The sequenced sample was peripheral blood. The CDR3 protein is CASSETQDEQYV. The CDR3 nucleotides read TGCGCCAGCAGTGAGACGCAGGACGAGCAGTACGTC.